The next 22 T cell receptor beta chains were all read from a single sample in a study of OX40 agonist ivuxolimab in advanced cancers. The table came from immunoSEQ multiplex PCR; TCRdb's copy has only in-frame clones and leaves some out. The repertoire holds approximately 28,000 clones, with about 83% as singletons. Sequenced material: CD4+ or CD8+ T cells sorted from blood, taken in a trial of the OX40 agonist ivuxolimab. The receptors here all came from an adult with an advanced solid tumor such as melanoma, head and neck, liver or kidney cancer.

The chain couples TRBV19 to TRBJ2-1; D is possibly TRBD2 (6 bases). Germline V CDR1 and CDR2: LNHDA, SQIVND (reference sequence). This CDR3 region has 19 residues. The germline V and J ends were trimmed by 0 bases and 4 bases, with 22 bases remaining between them. CDR3 amino acids: CASSIDLIQGGIYYNEQFF. DNA for the CDR3: TGTGCCAGTAGTATAGATTTAATCCAAGGCGGGATTTATTACAATGAGCAGTTCTTC.

In nucleotides, the CDR3 is TGTGCCAGCAGTGCCGGGACAGGGTCCTACGAGCAGTACTTC. This encodes CASSAGTGSYEQYF. The chain combines TRBV27 with TRBJ2-7; 9 bases are a match to TRBD1. The CDR3 length is 14 residues. Unmatched junction bases numbered 3, after V lost 5 bases and J lost 1 base. Per the germline V gene, CDR1 is MNHEY and CDR2 is SMNVEV (reference sequence).

This clone has only one observation. The V and J genes are TRBV9 and TRBJ2-2, with D possibly TRBD1 on 6 matching bases. Germline loops: CDR1 SGDLS, CDR2 YYNGEE. This CDR3 is 16 amino acids long. V lost 4 bases and J lost 2, with 15 bases in between. This CDR3 is CASSPRRGRNTGELFF. Here the CDR3 DNA reads TGTGCCAGCAGCCCCCGTAGGGGGAGAAACACCGGGGAGCTGTTTTTT.

The chain couples TRBV9 to TRBJ1-2; D possibly corresponds to TRBD1 (6 bases). The V end lost 4 bases, the J end lost 2 bases, and 18 bases lay between the germline ends. Germline lookup yields CDR1 SGDLS and CDR2 YYNGEE. CDR3 size: 16 residues. The CDR3 nucleotides are TGTGCCAGCAGCCCAGGCCAGGGACATCGAAACTATGGCTACACCTTC. It specifies CASSPGQGHRNYGYTF.

The rearrangement links TRBV6-6 to TRBJ1-6, with 7 bases identical to TRBD1. V was pared by 7 bases and J by 7 bases, with 10 bases of the junction left unmatched. CDR1 is MNHNY, CDR2 SVGAGI, per germline (reference sequence). CDR3 size: 15 residues. The CDR3 protein is CASTHLRDRNSPLHF. Written as DNA, the CDR3 is TGTGCCAGCACCCACCTTAGGGACAGAAATTCACCCCTCCACTTT.

The CDR3 loop reads CASSQDQSRDSYNEQFF. The CDR3 DNA follows: TGCGCCAGCAGCCAAGATCAATCCCGAGATTCCTACAATGAGCAGTTCTTC. This chain links TRBV4-1 with TRBJ2-1; no firm D call. Between the trimmed V and J ends, which lost 0 bases and 1 base, there was a span of 13 bases. Germline assignment: CDR1 MGHRA and CDR2 YSYEKL. The CDR3 extends over 17 amino acids.

This rearrangement joins TRBV9 to TRBJ2-3; possible D gene TRBD1, 6 bases. The CDR3 is made up of 14 amino acids. CDR1 and CDR2 (germline): SGDLS, YYNGEE. Deletions cut 0 bases from V and 3 bases from J, with 8 bases between. As DNA, the CDR3 is TGTGCCAGCAGCGTAGTAGGGGGAACAGATACGCAGTATTTT. It is translated as CASSVVGGTDTQYF.

This sequence joins TRBV4-1 and TRBJ2-1; D unclear. The germline gives CDR1 MGHRA, CDR2 YSYEKL. The germline V and J ends were trimmed by 0 bases and 6 bases, with 12 bases remaining between them. CDR3 size: 15 residues. The CDR3 protein is CASSQDRNPFNEQFF. The DNA of the CDR3 is TGCGCCAGCAGCCAAGATCGGAATCCGTTCAATGAGCAGTTCTTC.

The rearrangement uses TRBV11-2 and TRBJ2-7; D is perhaps TRBD1 (5 bases). Per germline, CDR1 SGHAT and CDR2 FQNNGV. The CDR3 totals 14 residues. The ends were cut back, 5 bases at V and 2 bases at J, with 13 bases in the middle. CDR3 amino acids: CASSQFGQTYEQYF. CDR3 nucleotide sequence: TGTGCCAGCAGCCAGTTCGGACAAACCTACGAGCAGTACTTC.

This rearrangement joins TRBV5-8 to TRBJ2-7; 7 nucleotides line up with TRBD2. The germline CDR1 and CDR2 sequences are SGHTS and YDEGEE. The length of the CDR3 is 14 residues. V gave up 2 bases and J gave up 5 bases; unmatched junction bases: 7. This chain's CDR3 is CASSFLPGGDEQYF. The CDR3 bases are TGTGCCAGCAGCTTTCTACCGGGAGGCGACGAGCAGTACTTC. The complete variable domain, with remaining parts taken from reference TRBV5-8 and TRBJ2-7, reads EAGVTQSPTHLIKTRGQQATLRCSPISGHTSVYWYQQALGLGLQFLLWYDEGEERNRGNFPPRFSGRQFPNYSSELNVNALELEDSALYLCASSFLPGGDEQYFGPGTRLTVT.

This clone turned up a few times. The chain combines TRBV13 with TRBJ2-2, with 7 bases matching TRBD2. The V gene end was trimmed by 5 bases and the J gene end by 4 bases; junction bases not matched to a gene: 7. The CDR3 runs to 15 residues. Germline V gives CDR1 PRHDT, CDR2 FYEKMQ (reference sequence). CDR3 in amino acids: CASSTREGSTGELFF. The CDR3 region has the DNA TGTGCCAGCAGCACCAGGGAGGGAAGCACCGGGGAGCTGTTTTTT.

The chain joins TRBV7-9 to TRBJ2-1; D uncertain. CDR1 SEHNR and CDR2 FQNEAQ come from the germline V gene (reference sequence). The CDR3 totals 15 residues. V was shortened by 5 bases and J by 5 bases, with 16 bases between the two germline ends. The CDR3 reads CASSPLSNGDNEQFF. The DNA of the CDR3 is TGTGCCAGCAGCCCACTTTCGAATGGCGACAATGAGCAGTTCTTC.

V is TRBV6-6 and J is TRBJ1-5; D is ambiguous. The V end was cut by 7 bases, the J end by 3 bases, with 16 bases between. The CDR3 is 15 residues long. Germline CDR1 reads MNHNY; CDR2 reads SVGAGI (reference sequence). The CDR3 spells CASNPPGWDNQPQHF. The CDR3 DNA sequence: TGTGCCAGCAACCCTCCGGGGTGGGACAATCAGCCCCAGCATTTT.

This chain uses TRBV4-1 with TRBJ2-7; unclear D gene. The V gene's germline CDR1 is MGHRA and CDR2 YSYEKL. Trimming removed 2 bases at V and 6 bases at J, with 11 bases between. The CDR3 totals 13 residues. The CDR3 DNA sequence: TGCGCCAGCAGCCAAATATACGCTCTCGAGCAGTACTTC. The encoded protein is CASSQIYALEQYF.

The rearrangement joins TRBV27 to TRBJ2-7; 11 nucleotides match TRBD2. Looked up from germline, CDR1 is MNHEY and CDR2 is SMNVEV (reference sequence). The CDR3 has 14 residues. The junction had 0 bases not matched to a gene; V was cut back by 2 bases and J by 3 bases. CDR3 amino acids: CASSLGTSGYEQYF. The CDR3 coding sequence is TGTGCCAGCAGTTTAGGGACTAGCGGCTACGAGCAGTACTTC.

This clone was seen only once. The chain is built from TRBV5-4 and TRBJ2-7, with D unclear. Per the germline V gene, CDR1 is SGHNT and CDR2 is YYREEE (reference sequence). V lost 1 base and J 6 bases, leaving 8 bases between the germline ends. The CDR3 runs 12 residues. The CDR3 sequence is CASSLSRGEQYF. The CDR3 nucleotides read TGTGCCAGCAGCTTGAGTAGAGGCGAGCAGTACTTC.

This clone has more than one count but fewer than ten. The rearrangement links TRBV25-1 to TRBJ2-3; 11 bases fit TRBD2. The CDR3 sequence is 16 residues long. With 4 bases clipped from V and 1 base from J, the junction kept 4 bases outside the gene matches. Germline V gene lookup returns CDR1 MGHDK and CDR2 SYGVNS. The CDR3: CASSGLAGRGTDTQYF. CDR3 bases: TGTGCCAGCAGTGGACTAGCGGGAAGAGGCACAGATACGCAGTATTTT.

J is TRBJ2-2 and V is TRBV9, with 12 nucleotides matching TRBD2. J lost 6 bases, V lost 3 bases, and 3 bases had no gene match. The CDR3 has 15 residues. Per the germline V gene, CDR1 is SGDLS and CDR2 is YYNGEE. The CDR3 region is CASSASGRASGELFF. The CDR3 DNA is TGTGCCAGCAGCGCTAGCGGGAGGGCCTCCGGGGAGCTGTTTTTT.

This clone was seen only a few times. This chain links TRBV7-9 with TRBJ2-1; tentative D call: TRBD1 (5 bases). Trimming stripped 3 bases from V and 10 bases from J, with 10 bases between. Germline V gene lookup returns CDR1 SEHNR and CDR2 FQNEAQ (reference sequence). The CDR3 is 12 residues long. CDR3 DNA: TGTGCCAGCAGCTTTGGAGACAGAGAGCAGTTCTTC. Translated, it gives CASSFGDREQFF. Variable domain in full (rest from reference TRBV7-9 and TRBJ2-1): DTGVSQNPRHKITKRGQNVTFRCDPISEHNRLYWYRQTLGQGPEFLTYFQNEAQLEKSRLLSDRFSAERPKGSFSTLEIQRTEQGDSAMYLCASSFGDREQFFGPGTRLTVL.

The gene calls are TRBV6-5 and TRBJ1-4, with unresolved D. Trimming took off 6 bases at V and 8 bases at J, with 13 bases between the two ends. The CDR3 sequence is 13 residues long. CDR1 and CDR2 from the germline V gene are MNHEY and SVGAGI. The CDR3 loop is CASRWRVGEKLFF. CDR3 nucleotides: TGTGCCAGCAGATGGAGGGTGGGGGAAAAACTGTTTTTT.

The J gene is TRBJ2-1, the V gene TRBV27; D is perhaps TRBD2 (6 bases). With 7 bases removed from V and 4 bases from J, the gap between germline ends came to 20 bases. The CDR3 totals 16 residues. Germline V gene data show CDR1 as MNHEY and CDR2 as SMNVEV (reference sequence). The CDR3 spells CASTPYPERVYNEQFF. CDR3 coding DNA: TGTGCCAGCACCCCTTATCCGGAGCGGGTGTACAATGAGCAGTTCTTC.

This clone is judged medium-sized. The rearrangement joins TRBV13 to TRBJ1-1, with D unresolved. The germline gives CDR1 PRHDT, CDR2 FYEKMQ (reference sequence). V lost 5 bases and J lost 8, with 9 bases in between. The CDR3 is 11 amino acids. CDR3 sequence (DNA): TGTGCCAGCAGCCAAACTGGAGAAGCTTTCTTT. It specifies CASSQTGEAFF. The whole variable domain, remainder taken from reference TRBV13 and TRBJ1-1, is AAGVIQSPRHLIKEKRETATLKCYPIPRHDTVYWYQQGPGQDPQFLISFYEKMQSDKGSIPDRFSAQQFSDYHSELNMSSLELGDSALYFCASSQTGEAFFGQGTRLTVV.